This paragraph covers one TCR beta chain sequence. Its specificity is not known. The sample originates from a study of CD8+ T cells in alopecia areata. RNA, once extracted, was reverse transcribed into cDNA for use as the sequencing template. Clones were sequenced by immunoSEQ multiplex PCR, and TCRdb holds only the in-frame ones, with some missing. The table includes 120,000 or so clones, roughly two thirds detected once. The study's findings and limits: The study also sequences resident alphabeta T cells of normal skin in scalp samples.

This sequence originates from a human donor in good health. What was sequenced was CD4+ T cells sorted from blood.

The CDR3 reads CASSPRELGGYTF. CDR3 in DNA: TGTGCCAGCAGTCCTCGGGAGTTGGGAGGCTACACCTTC. The V gene is TRBV27, the J gene TRBJ1-2, with D unclear. The CDR3 is 13 amino acids. CDR1 is MNHEY, CDR2 SMNVEV, per germline (reference sequence). Trimming took 5 bases from V and 8 from J, leaving 15 bases between them.